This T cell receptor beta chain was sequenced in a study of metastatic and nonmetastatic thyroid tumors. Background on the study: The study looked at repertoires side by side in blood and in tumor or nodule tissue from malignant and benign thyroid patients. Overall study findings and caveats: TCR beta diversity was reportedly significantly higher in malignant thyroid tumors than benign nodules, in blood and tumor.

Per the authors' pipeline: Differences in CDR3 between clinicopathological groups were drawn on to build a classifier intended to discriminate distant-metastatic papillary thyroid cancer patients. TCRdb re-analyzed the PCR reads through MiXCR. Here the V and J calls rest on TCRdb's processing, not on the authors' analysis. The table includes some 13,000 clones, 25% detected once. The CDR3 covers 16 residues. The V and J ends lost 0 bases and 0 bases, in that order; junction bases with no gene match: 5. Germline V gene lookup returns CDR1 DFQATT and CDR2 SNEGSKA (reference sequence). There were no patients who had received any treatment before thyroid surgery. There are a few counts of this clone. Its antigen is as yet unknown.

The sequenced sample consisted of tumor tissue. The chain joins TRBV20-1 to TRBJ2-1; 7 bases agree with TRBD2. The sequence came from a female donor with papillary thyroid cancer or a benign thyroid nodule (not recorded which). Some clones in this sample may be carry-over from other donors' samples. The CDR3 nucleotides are TGCAGTGCTAGAGATCGGGGGGAGGGCTCCTACAATGAGCAGTTCTTC. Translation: CSARDRGEGSYNEQFF.